These T cell receptor beta chains were read from a single sample in a study of cytomegalovirus exposure and HLA in healthy donors. The repertoire was sequenced with immunoSEQ multiplex PCR; TCRdb's copy has only in-frame clones and lacks some. The sample holds about 140,000 clones, 73% seen once. Specimen: PBMCs. These receptors originate from a human donor in good health. Each CDR3 is given with its conserved first and last residue.

v_call: TRBV7-9; j_call: TRBJ2-7; cdr3_aa: CASWGGGETYEQYF
v_call: TRBV11-2; j_call: TRBJ1-2; cdr3_aa: CASSLDPGTQGYTF
v_call: TRBV11-1; j_call: TRBJ2-7; cdr3_aa: CASSIHRGYEQYF
v_call: TRBV19; j_call: TRBJ1-5; cdr3_aa: CASWPATRTRDQPQHF
v_call: TRBV30; j_call: TRBJ1-5; cdr3_aa: CAWMRGFNQPQHF
v_call: TRBV28; j_call: -; cdr3_aa: CASSPFLGGASYEQYF
v_call: TRBV5-1; j_call: TRBJ2-3; cdr3_aa: CASSLSDRVSDTQYF
v_call: TRBV13; j_call: TRBJ1-2; cdr3_aa: CASRTAGNYGYTF
v_call: TRBV11-1; j_call: TRBJ2-3; cdr3_aa: CASSLGGADTQYF
v_call: TRBV6-6; j_call: TRBJ2-5; cdr3_aa: CASTYPGGKETQYF
v_call: TRBV7-3; j_call: TRBJ1-5; cdr3_aa: CASSLGANQPQHF
v_call: TRBV6-5; j_call: TRBJ1-5; cdr3_aa: CASSLGQTYPQHF
v_call: TRBV28; j_call: TRBJ2-5; cdr3_aa: CASSFPDRGGTQYF
v_call: TRBV6-1; j_call: TRBJ2-1; cdr3_aa: CASSDWTSLEQFF
v_call: TRBV27; j_call: TRBJ2-1; cdr3_aa: CASSSLGTSGGYNEQFF
v_call: TRBV6-6; j_call: TRBJ2-2; cdr3_aa: CASSYYGQGDTGELFF
v_call: TRBV29-1; j_call: TRBJ2-5; cdr3_aa: CSVLAGGYETQYF
v_call: TRBV27; j_call: TRBJ1-1; cdr3_aa: CASSWAGSTEAFF
v_call: TRBV6-6; j_call: TRBJ2-7; cdr3_aa: CASSIPGQGTYEQYF
v_call: TRBV9; j_call: TRBJ2-3; cdr3_aa: CASSVQAGGPTDTQYF
v_call: TRBV6-1; j_call: TRBJ1-5; cdr3_aa: CASSGQGGQPQHF
v_call: TRBV11-3; j_call: TRBJ2-3; cdr3_aa: CASSLMRDTQYF
v_call: TRBV27; j_call: TRBJ1-2; cdr3_aa: CASTGQGGIGGYTF
v_call: TRBV7-6; j_call: TRBJ2-1; cdr3_aa: CASSLAGDHNEQFF
v_call: TRBV9; j_call: TRBJ1-6; cdr3_aa: CASSVEQSNSPLHF
v_call: TRBV6-1; j_call: TRBJ1-3; cdr3_aa: CASRDRVQAGNTIYF
v_call: TRBV20-1; j_call: TRBJ1-1; cdr3_aa: CSALTNTEAFF
v_call: TRBV29-1; j_call: TRBJ2-1; cdr3_aa: CSVVGGGPSYNEQFF
v_call: TRBV4-1; j_call: TRBJ2-1; cdr3_aa: CASSQDHNEQFF
v_call: TRBV7-9; j_call: TRBJ1-1; cdr3_aa: CASSFSASLAEAFF
v_call: TRBV4-1; j_call: TRBJ2-4; cdr3_aa: CASSQVRGTSGTAKNIQYF
v_call: TRBV28; j_call: TRBJ2-1; cdr3_aa: CASSLDSSYNEQFF
v_call: TRBV5-8; j_call: TRBJ1-5; cdr3_aa: CASSLRTGMEPQHF
v_call: TRBV27; j_call: TRBJ1-2; cdr3_aa: CASSFDDRGVGGYTF
v_call: TRBV5-6; j_call: TRBJ1-6; cdr3_aa: CASSSTGQGSPLHF
v_call: TRBV21-1; j_call: TRBJ1-5; cdr3_aa: CASSSALQANQPQHF
v_call: TRBV5-4; j_call: TRBJ2-1; cdr3_aa: CASSTEIGSYNEQFF
v_call: TRBV5-5; j_call: TRBJ1-5; cdr3_aa: CASSLAIPLGNQPQHF
v_call: TRBV5-1; j_call: TRBJ2-7; cdr3_aa: CASSSGTGGLYEQYF
v_call: TRBV11-2; j_call: TRBJ2-7; cdr3_aa: CASSLVRGFGEQYF
v_call: TRBV11-1; j_call: TRBJ2-5; cdr3_aa: CASRTGLATETQYF
v_call: TRBV6-5; j_call: TRBJ1-4; cdr3_aa: CASSLTATNEKLFF
v_call: TRBV11-3; j_call: TRBJ2-7; cdr3_aa: CASSLADEQYF
v_call: TRBV2; j_call: TRBJ1-2; cdr3_aa: CASSEQGRGDGYTF
v_call: TRBV7-9; j_call: TRBJ2-5; cdr3_aa: CASSHSGGKETQYF
v_call: TRBV9; j_call: TRBJ2-1; cdr3_aa: CASSVGGSYNEQFF
v_call: TRBV5-1; j_call: TRBJ2-4; cdr3_aa: CASSSGLESDIQYF
v_call: TRBV13; j_call: TRBJ2-3; cdr3_aa: CASSLGLLTDTQYF
v_call: TRBV27; j_call: TRBJ1-1; cdr3_aa: CASSLSRTGSTEAFF
v_call: TRBV4-1; j_call: TRBJ1-1; cdr3_aa: CASSQAPGGATEAFF
v_call: TRBV2; j_call: TRBJ2-3; cdr3_aa: CASLGGPGGPSADTQYF
v_call: TRBV28; j_call: TRBJ1-6; cdr3_aa: CASSSGNSPLHF
v_call: TRBV9; j_call: TRBJ1-2; cdr3_aa: CASSPLLQAPANYGYTF
v_call: TRBV2; j_call: TRBJ2-7; cdr3_aa: CASRGGDEQYF
v_call: TRBV4-1; j_call: TRBJ2-2; cdr3_aa: CASRQENTGELFF
v_call: TRBV6-1; j_call: TRBJ2-3; cdr3_aa: CAILADFTDTQYF
v_call: TRBV5-6; j_call: TRBJ2-3; cdr3_aa: CASSWTTSGRSTDTQYF
v_call: TRBV10-1; j_call: TRBJ2-1; cdr3_aa: CASSEGTGISYNEQFF